The 30 T cell receptor beta chains listed next were all sequenced from one sample in a study of blood T cell repertoires in COVID-19. Sequencing was performed with immunoSEQ multiplex PCR; in TCRdb, only in-frame clones are kept and a portion is missing. The sample lists roughly 200,000 clones; 87% were seen once. Sequencing was done on a sample of peripheral blood. The receptors come from a woman aged 18-35 years who had recovered from COVID-19.

The rearrangement uses TRBV12-3 or TRBV12-4 and TRBJ2-2; no clear D. Trimming pared 11 bases from V and 9 bases from J, leaving 16 bases between. The CDR3 totals 12 residues. Here the CDR3 reads CALRLGLRELFF. CDR3 bases: TGTGCCCTTCGGCTTGGGCTCAGGGAGCTGTTTTTT.

The gene calls are TRBV7-7 and TRBJ2-1; 9 bases agree with TRBD2. Germline loops: CDR1 SSHAT, CDR2 FNYEAQ (reference sequence). The CDR3 has 15 residues. The trim removed 1 base at V and 8 bases at J, leaving 6 bases unmatched. The CDR3 protein is CASSLGIAGADEQFF. The DNA for the CDR3 is TGTGCCAGCAGCTTAGGAATAGCGGGAGCGGATGAGCAGTTCTTC.

This rearrangement joins TRBV6-4 to TRBJ1-2, with 11 nucleotides matching TRBD1. The J segment lost 8 bases and the V segment lost 5 bases, leaving 13 bases of the junction unmatched. This CDR3 comprises 16 residues. Germline V CDR1 and CDR2: MRHNA, SNTAGT. CDR3 DNA sequence: TGTGCCAGCAGTAAAACGCCCGGACAGGGGGCGGAAGGCTACACCTTC. It specifies CASSKTPGQGAEGYTF.

This clone was counted a few times. The chain recombines TRBV5-1 with TRBJ2-2; TRBD2 agrees at 13 bases. Germline CDR1 SGHRS, CDR2 YFSETQ. The trim removed 7 bases at V and 6 bases at J, leaving 6 bases unmatched. The CDR3 is made up of 15 amino acids. In nucleotides, the CDR3 is TGCGCCAGCGGTGGACTAGCGGGAGTACCCGGGGAGCTGTTTTTT. This sequence encodes CASGGLAGVPGELFF.

The chain links TRBV4-1 to TRBJ1-1, with D possibly TRBD1 on 6 matching bases. V lost 1 base and J lost 4, with 13 bases in between. The CDR3 has 15 residues. Germline lookup yields CDR1 MGHRA and CDR2 YSYEKL. The CDR3 DNA reads as TGCGCCAGCAGCCAAGGATCCAAGGGGGTCACTGAAGCTTTCTTT. The encoded protein is CASSQGSKGVTEAFF.

This chain uses TRBV19 with TRBJ2-1; D not certain. The CDR3 totals 13 residues. Trimming took 7 bases from V and 0 from J, leaving 7 bases between them. Germline V gene data show CDR1 as LNHDA and CDR2 as SQIVND (reference sequence). The CDR3 reads CASKPSSYNEQFF. CDR3 in DNA: TGTGCCAGTAAGCCGAGCTCCTACAATGAGCAGTTCTTC.

CDR3 residues: CASNSAQGLADNEQFF. CDR3 sequence (DNA): TGTGCCAGCAATTCTGCACAGGGACTAGCGGACAATGAGCAGTTCTTC. The chain couples TRBV9 to TRBJ2-1; 11 positions agree with TRBD2. Germline trimming cut 6 bases from V and 5 bases from J; bases unmatched to any gene: 10. The CDR3 has 16 residues. Looked up from germline, CDR1 is SGDLS and CDR2 is YYNGEE.

The chain combines TRBV4-1 with TRBJ1-4, with a possible D match to TRBD1 (6 bases). The CDR3 is made up of 15 amino acids. Per germline, CDR1 MGHRA and CDR2 YSYEKL. Trimming removed 3 bases at V and 4 bases at J, with 12 bases between. CDR3 in DNA: TGCGCCAGCAGCCACGTGACAGGCCTTAATGAAAAACTGTTTTTT. Protein: CASSHVTGLNEKLFF.

This CDR3 reads CASSPSGTGDTEAFF. As DNA, the CDR3 is TGTGCCAGCAGCCCGAGCGGGACAGGGGACACTGAAGCTTTCTTT. This sequence joins TRBV7-9 and TRBJ1-1, with 10 bases identical to TRBD1. V shed 5 bases, J shed 3 bases, and the junction held 6 bases outside the gene matches. Germline V lookup: CDR1 SEHNR, CDR2 FQNEAQ (reference sequence). There are 15 residues in the CDR3.

The gene calls are TRBV9 and TRBJ2-4; D might be TRBD2 (7 bases). The CDR3 totals 14 residues. CDR1 is SGDLS and CDR2 is YYNGEE in the germline V gene. V lost 3 bases, J lost 6 bases, and 13 bases lay in between. CDR3: CASSAQGGGNIQYF. In DNA, the CDR3 is TGTGCCAGCAGCGCTCAGGGAGGGGGAAACATTCAGTACTTC.

The chain carries TRBV5-5 and TRBJ1-1; D gene uncertain. Germline lookup yields CDR1 SGHKS and CDR2 YYEKEE (reference sequence). Deletions cut 3 bases from V and 2 bases from J, with 5 bases between. The CDR3 is 12 amino acids. As DNA, the CDR3 is TGTGCCAGCAGCTATTATAACACTGAAGCTTTCTTT. Its translation is CASSYYNTEAFF.

The chain combines TRBV19 with TRBJ1-2; 11 bases agree with TRBD1. The CDR3 sequence is 14 residues long. Germline assignment: CDR1 LNHDA and CDR2 SQIVND (reference sequence). V was clipped by 3 bases and J by 7 bases; unmatched bases: 4. The CDR3, as DNA: TGTGCCAGTAGTATTACCGGGACAGGGGGTGGCTACACCTTC. This encodes CASSITGTGGGYTF.

The chain recombines TRBV18 with TRBJ1-5, with a possible D match to TRBD1 (6 bases). V shed 3 bases and J shed 6 bases, with 9 bases lying between them. The CDR3 has 13 residues. Germline-derived CDR1 and CDR2 are KGHSH and LQKENI. The DNA for the CDR3 is TGTGCCAGCTCACCTGACAGGTCTCAGCCCCAGCATTTT. Translated: CASSPDRSQPQHF. Drawing the rest from reference TRBV18 and TRBJ1-5, the complete variable domain is NAGVMQNPRHLVRRRGQEARLRCSPMKGHSHVYWYRQLPEEGLKFMVYLQKENIIDESGMPKERFSAEFPKEGPSILRIQQVVRGDSAAYFCASSPDRSQPQHFGDGTRLSIL.

This sequence joins TRBV11-3 and TRBJ1-1, with a weak D call TRBD1 (5 bases). Germline loops: CDR1 SGHNT, CDR2 YENEEA. Trimming removed 2 bases from V and 1 base from J, with 8 bases in between. The length of the CDR3 is 14 residues. The CDR3 is CASSLRGENTEAFF. The DNA of the CDR3 is TGTGCCAGCAGCTTAAGGGGCGAGAACACTGAAGCTTTCTTT. Full variable domain (remainder filled in from reference TRBV11-3 and TRBJ1-1): EAGVVQSPRYKIIEKKQPVAFWCNPISGHNTLYWYLQNLGQGPELLIRYENEEAVDDSQLPKDRFSAERLKGVDSTLKIQPAELGDSAVYLCASSLRGENTEAFFGQGTRLTVV.

This chain joins TRBV11-2 and TRBJ2-6; D may be TRBD1 (5 bases). The CDR3 sequence is 18 residues long. Germline V gene sequence: CDR1 SGHAT, CDR2 FQNNGV. V was cut by 5 bases and J by 1 base, with 18 bases left in between. CDR3 nucleotide sequence: TGTGCCAGCAGCGACCGGACACGCTTAGTTTCTGGGGCCAACGTCCTGACTTTC. Its protein is CASSDRTRLVSGANVLTF.

The table lists this clone with a count of one. V gene TRBV6-1 combines with J gene TRBJ1-2, with D possibly TRBD1 on 5 matching bases. V lost 1 base and J lost 6, with 12 bases in between. Germline V gene data show CDR1 as MNHNS and CDR2 as SASEGT. The CDR3 is made up of 14 amino acids. The CDR3 region is CASSEGPGPDGYTF. CDR3 DNA: TGTGCCAGCAGTGAAGGACCAGGGCCTGATGGCTACACCTTC.

V and J are TRBV5-1 and TRBJ2-3; 7 positions agree with TRBD1. Germline V gene lookup returns CDR1 SGHRS and CDR2 YFSETQ. The CDR3 runs to 13 residues. The J segment lost 9 bases and the V segment lost 3 bases, leaving 7 bases of the junction unmatched. The DNA for the CDR3 is TGCGCCAGCAGCTCCACAGGGGCCGTAACGCAGTATTTT. Protein sequence: CASSSTGAVTQYF. The entire variable domain, with the rest obtained from reference TRBV5-1 and TRBJ2-3, is as follows: KAGVTQTPRYLIKTRGQQVTLSCSPISGHRSVSWYQQTPGQGLQFLFEYFSETQRNKGNFPGRFSGRQFSNSRSEMNVSTLELGDSALYLCASSSTGAVTQYFGPGTRLTVL.

This chain connects TRBV7-2 to TRBJ1-1; perhaps TRBD1 as D (5 bases). Germline loops: CDR1 SGHTA, CDR2 FQGNSA. The CDR3 runs to 13 residues. V lost 4 bases and J lost 3, with 9 bases in between. The CDR3 protein is CASSSQGYTEAFF. The CDR3 nucleotides are TGTGCCAGCAGCTCCCAGGGATACACTGAAGCTTTCTTT.

There are a few counts of this clone. The chain joins TRBV11-2 to TRBJ2-7; TRBD2 matches at 9 bases. The CDR3 runs 15 residues. V lost 1 base and J lost 1; bases outside the gene matches: 2. Germline-derived CDR1 and CDR2 are SGHAT and FQNNGV. CDR3 coding DNA: TGTGCCAGCAGCTTAGTGACTAGCGGATCCTACGAGCAGTACTTC. It is translated as CASSLVTSGSYEQYF.

CDR3 region: CASSPQGQGSGNTIYF. In nucleotides, the CDR3 is TGTGCCAGCTCACCACAGGGACAGGGCTCTGGAAACACCATATATTTT. The chain recombines TRBV18 with TRBJ1-3; TRBD1 aligns across 9 bases. V lost 1 base and J lost 0; bases outside the gene matches: 1. The CDR3 sequence is 16 residues long. CDR1 and CDR2 from the germline V gene are KGHSH and LQKENI.

V is TRBV19 and J is TRBJ2-1; TRBD2 aligns across 8 bases. Germline lookup yields CDR1 LNHDA and CDR2 SQIVND (reference sequence). Trimming at V came to 6 bases and at J to 7 bases, leaving 2 bases not matched to a gene. The CDR3 runs to 12 residues. CDR3 protein: CASSRGGNEQFF. The CDR3 DNA is TGTGCCAGTAGCCGGGGGGGGAATGAGCAGTTCTTC.

This clone was observed once. Other DNA sequences of this sample code for an identical CDR3. The rearrangement uses TRBV27 and TRBJ2-2, with unresolved D. Germline CDR1 is MNHEY and CDR2 is SMNVEV (reference sequence). This CDR3 has 13 residues. Between the trimmed V and J ends, which lost 6 bases and 0 bases, there was a span of 5 bases. The CDR3 DNA reads as TGTGCCAGCAGCCCTTCGAACACCGGGGAGCTGTTTTTT. Protein: CASSPSNTGELFF.

Notes on this clone: Other DNA sequences in the same sample also yield this CDR3. This rearrangement joins TRBV18 to TRBJ2-5, with 8 bases matching TRBD1. The trim removed 3 bases at V and 5 bases at J, leaving 2 bases unmatched. Germline loops: CDR1 KGHSH, CDR2 LQKENI. The CDR3 spans 13 residues. CDR3: CASSPQGAETQYF. In DNA form, the CDR3 reads TGTGCCAGCTCACCCCAGGGGGCCGAGACCCAGTACTTC.

The chain is built from TRBV20-1 and TRBJ2-5, with 8 bases fitting TRBD2. CDR3 length: 14 residues. Germline values: CDR1 DFQATT, CDR2 SNEGSKA (reference sequence). J was trimmed by 5 bases and V by 3 bases; bases with no gene match: 8. The CDR3 DNA reads TGCAGTGCTAGTGGTACAGCGGGAGAGGAGACCCAGTACTTC. Translating gives CSASGTAGEETQYF.

CDR3 coding DNA: TGCGCCAGCAGCCACCGACAGGGGGACGAGCAGTACTTC. Amino acid sequence: CASSHRQGDEQYF. The chain combines TRBV4-3 with TRBJ2-7; 9 bases agree with TRBD1. The CDR3 length is 13 residues. The germline gives CDR1 LGHNA, CDR2 YSLEER. V lost 3 bases, J lost 5 bases, and 2 bases stayed unmatched.

The chain employs TRBV7-2 and TRBJ2-7; TRBD1 is a possible D gene (5 bases). The germline gives CDR1 SGHTA, CDR2 FQGNSA. Trimming stripped 8 bases from V and 3 bases from J, with 17 bases between. This CDR3 has 14 residues. The CDR3 here is CASGTGLTFYEQYF. Here the CDR3 DNA reads TGTGCCAGCGGAACAGGTCTAACTTTCTACGAGCAGTACTTC.

The chain employs TRBV27 and TRBJ1-1, with a tentative D call TRBD1 (5 bases). V dropped 2 bases and J dropped 4 bases, with 8 bases sitting between them. The length of the CDR3 is 13 residues. Germline values: CDR1 MNHEY, CDR2 SMNVEV (reference sequence). CDR3 nucleotides: TGTGCCAGCAGTTTACAGGGTCGCACTGAAGCTTTCTTT. This sequence encodes CASSLQGRTEAFF.

V usage is TRBV27 and J usage is TRBJ1-5, with D possibly being TRBD1 (6 bases). Germline V lookup: CDR1 MNHEY, CDR2 SMNVEV (reference sequence). This CDR3 is 17 amino acids long. V dropped 2 bases and J dropped 6 bases, with 20 bases sitting between them. CDR3 DNA: TGTGCCAGCAGTTTACGCCGAGGGGGGGGCGGACGTCAGCCCCAGCATTTT. It encodes CASSLRRGGGGRQPQHF.

This chain connects TRBV9 to TRBJ2-7; D is unclear. Germline V gene sequence: CDR1 SGDLS, CDR2 YYNGEE. This CDR3 comprises 15 residues. V dropped 5 bases and J dropped 2 bases, with 17 bases sitting between them. The CDR3 region is CASRDSRCLAYEQYF. Here the CDR3 DNA reads TGTGCCAGCAGAGATTCCCGGTGCCTTGCCTACGAGCAGTACTTC.

The gene calls are TRBV5-4 and TRBJ2-5, with 12 bases identical to TRBD2. The CDR3 sequence is 15 residues long. Trimming at V came to 4 bases and at J to 3 bases, leaving 4 bases not matched to a gene. From germline, CDR1 is SGHNT and CDR2 YYREEE (reference sequence). The CDR3 spells CASSLRLAGEETQYF. In DNA, the CDR3 is TGTGCCAGCAGCCTGAGACTAGCGGGAGAAGAGACCCAGTACTTC. Drawing the rest from reference TRBV5-4 and TRBJ2-5, the complete variable domain is ETGVTQSPTHLIKTRGQQVTLRCSSQSGHNTVSWYQQALGQGPQFIFQYYREEENGRGNFPPRFSGLQFPNYSSELNVNALELDDSALYLCASSLRLAGEETQYFGPGTRLLVL.